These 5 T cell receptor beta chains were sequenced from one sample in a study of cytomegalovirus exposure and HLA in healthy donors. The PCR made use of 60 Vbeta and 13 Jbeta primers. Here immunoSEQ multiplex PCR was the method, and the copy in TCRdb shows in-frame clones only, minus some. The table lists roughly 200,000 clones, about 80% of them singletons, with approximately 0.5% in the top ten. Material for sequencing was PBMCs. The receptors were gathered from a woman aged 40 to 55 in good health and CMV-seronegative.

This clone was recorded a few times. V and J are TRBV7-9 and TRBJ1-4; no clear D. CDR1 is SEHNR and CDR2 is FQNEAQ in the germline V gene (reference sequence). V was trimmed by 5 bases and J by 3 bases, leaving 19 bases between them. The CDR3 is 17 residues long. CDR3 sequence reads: CASSQPFGEGANEKLFF. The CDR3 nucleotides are TGTGCCAGCAGCCAACCGTTCGGGGAGGGTGCTAATGAAAAACTGTTTTTT.

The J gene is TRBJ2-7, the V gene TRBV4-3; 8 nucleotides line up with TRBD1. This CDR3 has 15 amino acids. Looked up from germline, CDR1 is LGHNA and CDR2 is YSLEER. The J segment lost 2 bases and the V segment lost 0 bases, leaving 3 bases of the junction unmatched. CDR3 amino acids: CASSQEGTGTYEQYF. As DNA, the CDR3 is TGCGCCAGCAGCCAAGAAGGGACAGGAACCTACGAGCAGTACTTC.

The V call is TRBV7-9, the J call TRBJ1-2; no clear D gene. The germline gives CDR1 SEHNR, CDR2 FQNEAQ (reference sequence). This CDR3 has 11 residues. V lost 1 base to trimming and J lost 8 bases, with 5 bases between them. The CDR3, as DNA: TGTGCCAGCAGCTTAGAGAGGGGCTACACCTTC. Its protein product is CASSLERGYTF.

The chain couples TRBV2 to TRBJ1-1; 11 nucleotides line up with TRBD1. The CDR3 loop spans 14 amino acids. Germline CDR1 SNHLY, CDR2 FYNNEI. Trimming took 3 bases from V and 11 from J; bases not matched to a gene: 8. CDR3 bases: TGTGCCAGCAGTGACCCGGGACAGGGGGAGGAGGCTTTCTTT. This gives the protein CASSDPGQGEEAFF.

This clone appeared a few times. The CDR3 reads CASSLDYRTDTQYF. In DNA form, the CDR3 reads TGTGCCAGCAGCTTAGACTACCGCACAGATACGCAGTATTTT. V and J are TRBV7-3 and TRBJ2-3, with D perhaps TRBD2 (5 bases). Trimming took 2 bases from V and 1 from J, leaving 7 bases between them. The CDR3 contains 14 residues. From germline, CDR1 is SGHTA and CDR2 FQGTGA.